This T cell receptor (beta chain) appears in the sequencing data of a study of CD8 T cells in Susac syndrome. High-throughput TCR beta sequencing covered peripheral CD8+ and CD4+ T cells. RNA was extracted with the RNeasy kit, and a quantity of roughly 0.45 to 1 ug was reverse transcribed using random hexamers. Amplification of TCR beta CDR3 was carried out by immunoSEQ multiplex PCR, which covered 54 Vbeta and 13 Jbeta segments. MiXCR, applied by TCRdb to the immunoSEQ multiplex PCR reads, yields one record per CDR3 protein. The data hold roughly 25,000 distinct CDR3 sequences, with 93% observed a single time. Whole-study findings and limits: Susac syndrome CD8+ repertoires were clonally expanded, most strongly in CD8+ TEMRA cells.

Germline CDR1 is SGHRS and CDR2 is YFSETQ. The V gene end was trimmed by 3 bases and the J gene end by 4 bases; junction bases not matched to a gene: 4. The CDR3 loop spans 15 amino acids. To note about this clonotype: Its antigen remains unidentified.

The source is a human donor with Susac syndrome. The chain links TRBV5-1 to TRBJ2-4, with 10 nucleotides matching TRBD2. The specimen sequenced was CD8+ T cells from PBMCs. The DNA of the CDR3 is TGCGCCAGCAGCTGGGCTAGCGGGGGAAAAAACATTCAGTACTTC. Translated, it gives CASSWASGGKNIQYF.